The T cell receptor beta chain described here comes from a study of radiotherapy plus CTLA-4 blockade in lung cancer. Study as a whole: Patients showed objective responses in 15% to 20% of cases, and disease control was achieved by approximately 31%. Overall study findings and caveats: Early blood T cell clone changes and increased post-radiation serum interferon-beta were reportedly the strongest response predictors. Tumor-origin TCR clones grew in blood after radiotherapy plus ipilimumab.

Focal radiation and CTLA-4 blockade (ipilimumab) were tested in chemo-refractory metastatic non-small-cell lung cancer patients. Sequencing was performed with immunoSEQ multiplex PCR; in TCRdb, only in-frame clones are kept and a portion is missing. The sample yields some 49,000 clones, 80% to 90% seen once. The ends were cut back, 10 bases at V and 8 bases at J, with 20 bases in the middle. The CDR3 sequence is 14 residues long. The germline CDR1 and CDR2 sequences are MDHEN and SYDVKM. About this clone itself: What it binds is unknown.

This clonotype originated in a human donor with non-small cell lung cancer whose response to radiotherapy plus ipilimumab could not be evaluated. The chain couples TRBV28 to TRBJ1-4, with TRBD1 as a possible D gene (5 bases). The sequences come from peripheral blood, collected from a patient treated with radiotherapy plus ipilimumab. The CDR3 here is CATQGGGAEEKLFF. The CDR3 DNA reads as TGTGCCACCCAAGGTGGAGGGGCTGAGGAAAAACTGTTTTTT.